A selection of T cell receptor beta chains follows, all from one sample in a study of patients and donors after allogeneic stem cell transplantation. In TCRdb, the RT-PCR reads were re-called with MiXCR into one record per CDR3 protein. The sample has around 3,000 distinct CDR3 sequences; 4.5% to 5.5% are singletons. The specimen was blood, either unsorted or a sorted T cell fraction (not recorded which). These TCRs come from a human donor who was either an allogeneic HSCT recipient or a stem cell or donor lymphocyte infusion donor (not recorded which). It is not recorded whose cells these are; they may come from a transplant donor. The CDR3 runs from the conserved cysteine through the conserved F or W. The D gene is left open where the match is weak. Clone size is given for some rows only: seen once, a few or many times, or a class if the clone is expanded.

12,medium-sized,TRBV27,.,TRBJ2-1,CASSGVYNEQFF,TGTGCCAGCAGTGGTGTCTACAATGAGCAGTTCTTC
16,medium-sized,TRBV20-1,TRBD2,TRBJ2-1,CSARELRSRELDEQFF,TGCAGTGCTAGAGAACTTCGCTCGCGGGAGCTGGATGAGCAGTTCTTC
17,.,TRBV4-3,.,TRBJ1-3,CASSQSGRGVPGNTIYF,TGCGCCAGCAGCCAATCGGGCAGGGGAGTCCCTGGAAACACCATATATTTT
13,.,TRBV11-2,.,TRBJ1-2,CASSPQGLDSITF,TGTGCCAGCAGCCCCCAGGGCTTGGACAGTATCACCTTC
14,few,TRBV5-1,TRBD1,TRBJ2-5,CASSTGQGRETQYF,TGCGCCAGCAGCACCGGACAGGGTAGAGAGACCCAGTACTTC
14,.,TRBV12-3/TRBV12-4,.,TRBJ2-7,CASSLLRGSSEQYF,TGTGCCAGCAGTTTATTGAGGGGTTCATCCGAGCAGTACTTC
15,few,TRBV30,.,TRBJ2-3,CAWGSGLGSTDTQYF,TGTGCCTGGGGCTCAGGGTTGGGAAGCACAGATACGCAGTATTTT
14,.,TRBV18,TRBD1,TRBJ2-7,CASSPPGQAYEQYF,TGTGCCAGCTCACCACCGGGACAGGCCTACGAGCAGTACTTC
16,.,TRBV5-6,.,TRBJ1-2,CASSLLGENGNYGYTF,TGTGCCAGCTCCCTCCTCGGGGAAAATGGGAACTATGGCTACACCTTC
16,.,TRBV20-1,TRBD2,TRBJ2-1,CSAILLGAGGPSEQFF,TGCAGTGCGATCCTCTTAGGGGCGGGAGGGCCTAGTGAGCAGTTCTTC
13,once,TRBV15,.,TRBJ1-1,CATRLGGNTEAFF,TGTGCCACCCGACTTGGTGGAAACACTGAAGCTTTCTTT
16,medium-sized,TRBV19,.,TRBJ2-3,CASSRRVGLLTDTQYF,TGTGCCAGTAGTAGGCGTGTTGGACTCCTCACAGATACGCAGTATTTT
15,medium-sized,TRBV21-1,.,TRBJ2-5,CASTNNGGVPETQYF,TGTGCCAGCACCAACAATGGTGGGGTCCCAGAGACCCAGTACTTC
15,.,TRBV7-3,.,TRBJ2-1,CASSLVGYGSDEQFF,TGTGCCAGCAGCTTGGTGGGTTATGGATCCGATGAGCAGTTCTTC
14,medium-sized,TRBV6-1,TRBD1,TRBJ1-2,CASSSTGVAYGYTF,TGTGCCAGCAGTAGCACAGGGGTTGCCTATGGCTACACCTTC
13,.,TRBV3-1,.,TRBJ2-1,CASSQASRGEQFF,TGTGCCAGCAGCCAAGCGTCCCGAGGTGAGCAGTTCTTC
11,few,TRBV29-1,.,TRBJ2-1,CSLRGYQEQFF,TGCAGCCTTCGAGGGTATCAGGAGCAGTTCTTC
13,.,TRBV9,.,TRBJ2-3,CASSTGSPDTQYF,TGTGCCAGCAGCACCGGGTCGCCAGATACGCAGTATTTT
14,medium-sized,TRBV2,.,TRBJ2-5,CASSETGRRETQYF,TGTGCCAGCAGTGAGACAGGCCGTAGGGAGACCCAGTACTTC
14,few,TRBV7-2,TRBD2,TRBJ2-2,CASSSGLAGGELFF,TGTGCCAGCAGCTCGGGACTAGCGGGAGGGGAGCTGTTTTTT
14,.,TRBV7-2,TRBD1,TRBJ1-2,CASSFGTGGYGYTF,TGTGCCAGCAGCTTCGGGACAGGGGGCTATGGCTACACCTTC
13,few,TRBV5-1,.,TRBJ2-1,CASSTNYDNEQFF,TGCGCCAGCAGCACAAATTATGACAATGAGCAGTTCTTC
15,large,TRBV5-1,TRBD2,TRBJ2-7,CASSLGGTSGDEQYF,TGCGCCAGCAGCTTGGGCGGGACTAGCGGAGACGAGCAGTACTTC
12,few,TRBV6-2/TRBV6-3,.,TRBJ1-2,CASKDRTTGYTF,TGTGCCAGCAAGGACAGAACGACTGGCTACACCTTC
14,medium-sized,TRBV18,.,TRBJ1-6,CASSPRRLDSPLHF,TGTGCCAGCTCACCCCGGAGGTTAGATTCACCCCTCCACTTT
14,medium-sized,TRBV12-3/TRBV12-4,.,TRBJ2-3,CASSSRTSTDTQYF,TGTGCCAGCAGTTCACGGACTAGCACAGATACGCAGTATTTT
14,few,TRBV7-2,TRBD2,TRBJ2-7,CASSLRREDGEQYF,TGTGCCAGCAGCTTAAGGCGGGAGGATGGAGAGCAGTACTTC
12,few,TRBV5-6,.,TRBJ2-5,CASSLRRETQYF,TGTGCCAGCAGCTTAAGAAGAGAGACCCAGTACTTC
12,.,TRBV7-2,TRBD1,TRBJ2-3,CASSSQGNTQYF,TGTGCCAGCAGCTCACAGGGGAATACGCAGTATTTT
13,medium-sized,TRBV12-3/TRBV12-4,.,TRBJ2-7,CASSFAGPYEQYF,TGTGCCAGCAGTTTTGCGGGCCCCTACGAGCAGTACTTC
14,medium-sized,TRBV5-4,.,TRBJ2-7,CASSGGTSSYEQYF,TGTGCCAGCAGCGGTGGAACGAGCTCCTACGAGCAGTACTTC
13,medium-sized,TRBV6-4,.,TRBJ1-2,CASSYTGSYGYTF,TGTGCCAGCAGTTACACAGGGAGCTATGGCTACACCTTC
13,medium-sized,TRBV28,.,TRBJ1-1,CASSFSGWVEAFF,TGTGCCAGCAGTTTTTCGGGTTGGGTTGAAGCTTTCTTT
13,few,TRBV10-3,TRBD1,TRBJ2-7,CAIRTTGTYEQYF,TGTGCCATCAGAACGACAGGGACCTACGAGCAGTACTTC
14,few,TRBV7-2,.,TRBJ1-2,CASSRGAGDYGYTF,TGTGCCAGCAGCCGAGGGGCGGGAGACTATGGCTACACCTTC
14,medium-sized,TRBV29-1,.,TRBJ2-3,CSHHEWEGVDTQYF,TGCAGCCATCACGAGTGGGAGGGGGTAGATACGCAGTATTTT
12,.,TRBV7-2,.,TRBJ2-3,CASSLLWDTQYF,TGTGCCAGCAGCTTACTATGGGATACGCAGTATTTT
13,medium-sized,TRBV7-3,.,TRBJ2-1,CASSLTLGNEQFF,TGTGCCAGCAGCTTAACGTTAGGCAATGAGCAGTTCTTC
20,few,TRBV6-2/TRBV6-3,TRBD2,TRBJ2-3,CASRPPNYVIAGVTGDTQYF,TGTGCCAGCAGACCCCCGAATTACGTCATAGCGGGAGTCACGGGAGATACGCAGTATTTT
14,medium-sized,TRBV6-6,.,TRBJ1-4,CASSTTSGAEKLFF,TGTGCCAGCAGCACAACTTCAGGGGCCGAAAAACTGTTTTTT
13,.,TRBV6-5,TRBD1,TRBJ2-1,CATSRDRGYEQFF,TGTGCCACAAGCCGGGACAGGGGGTATGAGCAGTTCTTC
13,medium-sized,TRBV18,.,TRBJ2-7,CASSPDSLNEQYF,TGTGCCAGCTCACCGGACAGTCTCAACGAGCAGTACTTC